Each of the 9 T cell receptor beta chains below was sequenced from the same sample in a study of T-cell reconstitution after alpha-beta-depleted transplantation in children. Preparation of the TCRbeta library was carried out with unique molecular identifiers. TCRdb re-called the PCR reads through MiXCR, storing one row per CDR3 protein. This table has about 360,000 distinct CDR3 sequences, approximately 12% appearing once. Specimen: PBMCs, collected from the stem cell graft. These receptors all come from a human donor who donated a stem cell graft to a child with Fanconi anemia.

This clonotype was counted many times. V is TRBV4-1 and J is TRBJ1-1, with D perhaps matching TRBD1 (5 bases). The V end lost 5 bases, the J end lost 2 bases, and 18 bases lay between the germline ends. The CDR3 consists of 16 residues. Looked up from germline, CDR1 is MGHRA and CDR2 is YSYEKL. The CDR3 protein is CASSALPGPVNTEAFF. As DNA, the CDR3 is TGCGCCAGCAGCGCACTCCCGGGACCCGTTAACACTGAAGCTTTCTTT.

This clonotype was counted many times. The chain links TRBV6-5 to TRBJ1-1; 8 bases line up with TRBD1. CDR3 length: 15 residues. Germline V gene sequence: CDR1 MNHEY, CDR2 SVGAGI. Trimming at V came to 2 bases and at J to 1 base, leaving 3 bases not matched to a gene. As DNA, the CDR3 is TGTGCCAGCAGTTACGTGGGACAGGAGAACACTGAAGCTTTCTTT. This encodes CASSYVGQENTEAFF.

This chain links TRBV20-1 with TRBJ1-1, with unresolved D. The CDR3 loop spans 12 amino acids. The germline V gene has CDR1 DFQATT and CDR2 SNEGSKA (reference sequence). CDR3 protein: CCAKRVNTEAFF. DNA for the CDR3: TGCTGCGCTAAGAGGGTGAACACTGAAGCTTTCTTT.

V gene TRBV13 combines with J gene TRBJ2-1; 9 bases map to TRBD2. The junction had 9 bases not matched to a gene; V was cut back by 4 bases and J by 8 bases. The CDR3 totals 15 residues. Germline loops: CDR1 PRHDT, CDR2 FYEKMQ (reference sequence). The CDR3 DNA is TGTGCCAGCAGCTCCGGTGGCGGGGGGGCCTATGAGCAGTTCTTC. Its protein product is CASSSGGGGAYEQFF.

This chain connects TRBV15 to TRBJ2-6, with unresolved D. The CDR3 consists of 15 residues. The V gene lost 0 bases and the J gene lost 1 base, with 4 bases spanning the gap. From germline, CDR1 is LNHNV and CDR2 YYDKDF (reference sequence). CDR3 protein: CATSRDGSGANVLTF. In DNA, the CDR3 is TGTGCCACCAGCAGAGATGGGTCTGGGGCCAACGTCCTGACTTTC.

This rearrangement joins TRBV12-3 or TRBV12-4 to TRBJ1-1; D might be TRBD1 (6 bases). V was trimmed by 2 bases and J by 3 bases, leaving 10 bases between them. The CDR3 is made up of 14 amino acids. The CDR3 is CASSLLQGDTEAFF. The DNA for the CDR3 is TGTGCCAGCAGTTTATTACAGGGTGACACTGAAGCTTTCTTT.

The chain is built from TRBV7-2 and TRBJ2-7; D not resolved. Looked up from germline, CDR1 is SGHTA and CDR2 is FQGNSA. Trimming removed 3 bases from V and 0 bases from J, with 6 bases in between. The CDR3 is made up of 13 amino acids. For the CDR3, the DNA is TGTGCCAGCAGCTTTACCGGCTCCTACGAGCAGTACGTC. Translated, it gives CASSFTGSYEQYV.

This clonotype was seen more than once but under ten times. The rearrangement uses TRBV7-2 and TRBJ2-2; TRBD1 matches at 10 bases. The germline V gene has CDR1 SGHTA and CDR2 FQGNSA. This CDR3 has 22 amino acids. J lost 0 bases, V lost 0 bases, and 16 bases had no gene match. CDR3 protein: CASSLALGTGVWNPANTGELFF. The CDR3 DNA is TGTGCCAGCAGCTTAGCATTGGGGACAGGGGTGTGGAACCCCGCGAACACCGGGGAGCTGTTTTTT.

This clonotype was detected a few times. The CDR3 DNA sequence: TGCAGCGCCCCTAGGGGGGCCACTAGCACAGATACGCAGTATTTT. This encodes CSAPRGATSTDTQYF. This chain connects TRBV29-1 to TRBJ2-3; TRBD1 or TRBD2 may be the D gene (6 bases each). This CDR3 spans 15 amino acids. The germline gives CDR1 SQVTM, CDR2 ANQGSEA. The ends were cut back, 7 bases at V and 0 bases at J, with 17 bases in the middle.